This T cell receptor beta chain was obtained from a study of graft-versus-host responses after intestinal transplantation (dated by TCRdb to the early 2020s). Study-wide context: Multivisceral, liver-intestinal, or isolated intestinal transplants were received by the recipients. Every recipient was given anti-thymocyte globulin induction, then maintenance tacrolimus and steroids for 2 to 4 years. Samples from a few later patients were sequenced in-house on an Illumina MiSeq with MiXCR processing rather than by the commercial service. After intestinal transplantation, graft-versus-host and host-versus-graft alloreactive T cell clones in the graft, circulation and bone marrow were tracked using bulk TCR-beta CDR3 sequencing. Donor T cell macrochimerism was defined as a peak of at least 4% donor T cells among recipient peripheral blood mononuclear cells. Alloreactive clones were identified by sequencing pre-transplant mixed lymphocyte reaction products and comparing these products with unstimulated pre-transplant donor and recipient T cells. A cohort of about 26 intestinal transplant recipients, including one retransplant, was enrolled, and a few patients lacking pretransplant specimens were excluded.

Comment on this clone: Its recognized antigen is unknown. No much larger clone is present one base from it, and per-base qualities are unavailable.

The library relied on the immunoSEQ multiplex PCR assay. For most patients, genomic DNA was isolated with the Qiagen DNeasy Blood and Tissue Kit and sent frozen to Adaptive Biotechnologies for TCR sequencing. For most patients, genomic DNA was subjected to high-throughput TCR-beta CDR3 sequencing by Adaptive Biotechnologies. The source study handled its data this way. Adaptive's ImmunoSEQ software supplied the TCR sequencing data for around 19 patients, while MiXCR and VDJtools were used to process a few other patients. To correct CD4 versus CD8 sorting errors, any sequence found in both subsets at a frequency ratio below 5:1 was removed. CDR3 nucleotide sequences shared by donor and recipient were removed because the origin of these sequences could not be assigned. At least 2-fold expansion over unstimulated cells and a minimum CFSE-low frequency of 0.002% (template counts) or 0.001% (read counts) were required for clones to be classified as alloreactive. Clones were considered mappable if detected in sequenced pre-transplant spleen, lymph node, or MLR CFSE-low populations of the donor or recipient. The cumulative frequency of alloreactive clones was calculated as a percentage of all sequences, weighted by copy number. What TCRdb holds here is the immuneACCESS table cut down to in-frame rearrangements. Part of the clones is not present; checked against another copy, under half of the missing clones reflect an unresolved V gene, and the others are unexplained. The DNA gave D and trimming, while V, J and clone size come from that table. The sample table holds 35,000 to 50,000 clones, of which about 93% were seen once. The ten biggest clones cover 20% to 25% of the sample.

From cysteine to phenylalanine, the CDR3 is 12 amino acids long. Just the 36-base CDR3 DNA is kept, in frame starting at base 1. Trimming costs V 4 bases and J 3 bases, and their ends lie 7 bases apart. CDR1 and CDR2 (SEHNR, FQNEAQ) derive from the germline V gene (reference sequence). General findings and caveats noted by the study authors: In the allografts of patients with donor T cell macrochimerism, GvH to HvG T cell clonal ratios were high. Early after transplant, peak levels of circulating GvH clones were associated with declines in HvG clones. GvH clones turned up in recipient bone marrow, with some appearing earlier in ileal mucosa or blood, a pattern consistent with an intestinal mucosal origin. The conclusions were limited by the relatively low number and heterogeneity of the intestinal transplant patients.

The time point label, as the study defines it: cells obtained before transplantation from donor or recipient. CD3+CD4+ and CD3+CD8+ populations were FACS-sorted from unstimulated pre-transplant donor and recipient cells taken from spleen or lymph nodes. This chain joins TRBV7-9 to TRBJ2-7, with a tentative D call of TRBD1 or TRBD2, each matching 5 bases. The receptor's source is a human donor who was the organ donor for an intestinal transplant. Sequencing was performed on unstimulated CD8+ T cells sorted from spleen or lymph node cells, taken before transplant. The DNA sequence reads TGTGCCAGCAGCTGGGACGGCTACGAGCAGTACTTC. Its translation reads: CASSWDGYEQYF.